This TCR beta chain derives from a study of T cell responses to AZD1222 COVID-19 vaccine. Sequenced by immunoSEQ multiplex PCR; TCRdb stores in-frame clones only, minus some. The sample records around 140,000 clones, roughly nine tenths being singletons. Trimming removed 1 base at V and 5 bases at J, with 15 bases between. This CDR3 has 15 amino acids. Germline CDR1 and CDR2: LGHNT and FRNRAP. The receptor's source is an adult in good health. The sample was peripheral blood, taken on day 0 of AZD1222 vaccination. V is TRBV12-5 and J is TRBJ2-7; D might be TRBD1 (6 bases). The CDR3 bases are TGTGCTAGTGGTTTGGCGACGGACAGTTCCCACGAGCAGTACTTC. This translates into CASGLATDSSHEQYF. Filled out from reference TRBV12-5 and TRBJ2-7, the complete variable domain reads DARVTQTPRHKVTEMGQEVTMRCQPILGHNTVFWYRQTMMQGLELLAYFRNRAPLDDSGMPKDRFSAEMPDATLATLKIQPSEPRDSAVYFCASGLATDSSHEQYFGPGTRLTVT.